Listed below are T cell receptor beta chains from one sample, sequenced in a study of cytomegalovirus exposure and HLA in healthy donors. Profiled with immunoSEQ multiplex PCR; TCRdb holds only in-frame clones, not every one. Here the sample spans around 220,000 clones, over 80% being singletons. Sequenced sample: PBMCs. These TCRs come from a woman in her twenties or thirties in good health and CMV-seropositive. Each CDR3 is given with its conserved first and last residue. The order of the fields is D gene, clone size, J gene, V gene, CDR3 DNA, CDR3 protein. A D gene is named only where the DNA matches it firmly. A clone size is listed for some rows: how often the clone was seen (once, few, many), or a class if it is expanded.

>-|many|TRBJ1-2|TRBV30
TGTGCCTGGAGTGATGTAGGGGACGGCTACACCTTC
CAWSDVGDGYTF
>TRBD1|-|TRBJ1-4|TRBV6-1
TGTGCCAGCAGTGTGCCGACAGGGAGGGCTAATGAAAAACTGTTTTTT
CASSVPTGRANEKLFF
>-|few|TRBJ1-1|TRBV5-6
TGTGCCAGCAGCTTGTGGGAAGAAGCTTTCTTT
CASSLWEEAFF
>TRBD1|-|TRBJ2-7|TRBV5-4
TGTGCCAGCAGGGCCGGGACAGGGGGCAGTGAGCAGTACTTC
CASRAGTGGSEQYF
>-|-|TRBJ2-1|TRBV5-1
TGCGCCAGCAGCTTGGAGCCCTCTGGCGTTTACAATGAGCAGTTCTTC
CASSLEPSGVYNEQFF
>-|-|TRBJ2-3|TRBV6-5
TGTGCCAGCAGCAGGGGAGGGCCTACAGATACGCAGTATTTT
CASSRGGPTDTQYF
>TRBD1|-|TRBJ2-1|TRBV5-1
TGCGCCAGCAGCTTGGAGGGGGCGCTAACCTACAATGAGCAGTTCTTC
CASSLEGALTYNEQFF
>-|-|TRBJ2-1|TRBV28
TGTGCCAGCAGTCCAGCCAGGTTGGGACCCGCTATTGAGCAGTTCTTC
CASSPARLGPAIEQFF
>TRBD1|-|TRBJ1-2|TRBV5-6
TGTGCCAGCAGCTTGGTGGACAGGGATGGCGGCTACACCTTC
CASSLVDRDGGYTF
>-|few|TRBJ1-5|TRBV7-9
TGTGCCAGCAGCTTAGAGGGGTGGAATAGCAATCAGCCCCAGCATTTT
CASSLEGWNSNQPQHF
>TRBD1|-|TRBJ2-7|TRBV19
TGTGCCAGTAGTTCGGGACAGGGGGGCTCCTACGAGCAGTACTTC
CASSSGQGGSYEQYF
>-|-|TRBJ2-2|TRBV30
TGTGCCTGGAAGCCGGGCCCCAACACCGGGGAGCTGTTTTTT
CAWKPGPNTGELFF
>TRBD1|-|TRBJ1-1|TRBV7-3
TGTGCCAGCAGCTCAGGACAGGGCACTGAAGCTTTCTTT
CASSSGQGTEAFF
>-|-|TRBJ1-1|TRBV27
TGTGCCAGCAGTTTAATAACAACCCGGGGGACTGAAGCTTTCTTT
CASSLITTRGTEAFF
>-|once|TRBJ1-1|TRBV6-5
TGTGCCAGCGGGACATACACTGAAGCTTTCTTT
CASGTYTEAFF
>-|-|TRBJ1-5|TRBV5-1
TGCGCCAGCAGTTTAGACCCATATAGCAATCAGCCCCAGCATTTT
CASSLDPYSNQPQHF
>-|-|TRBJ1-1|TRBV30
TGTGCCTGGAGCTCGGGGGTGGGGCCCAGTTTTTATGAAGCTTTCTTT
CAWSSGVGPSFYEAFF
>-|-|TRBJ2-7|TRBV27
TGTGCCAGCAGGCCGCACAGAGCCTTCTACGAGCAGTACTTC
CASRPHRAFYEQYF
>-|-|TRBJ1-2|TRBV19
TGTGCCAGTAGTATCGGGGGGCGCATCTATGGCTACACCTTC
CASSIGGRIYGYTF
>-|once|TRBJ2-1|TRBV5-1
TGCGCCAGCAGCCATACAGGCAATGAGCAGTTCTTC
CASSHTGNEQFF
>TRBD2|-|TRBJ2-3|TRBV4-3
TGCGCCAGCAGCCAAGGGGAGGGGTTGACGCAGTATTTT
CASSQGEGLTQYF
>TRBD1|once|TRBJ1-5|TRBV28
TGTGCCAGCAGTTTGATTGACAGGGACGGTCAGCCCCAGCATTTT
CASSLIDRDGQPQHF
>TRBD2|-|TRBJ2-3|TRBV7-3
TGTGCCAGCAGCTTCGGGACTAGCGGATTTAACACAGATACGCAGTATTTT
CASSFGTSGFNTDTQYF